Described below is a single T cell receptor beta chain sequence and its context. These data originate in a study of cytomegalovirus exposure and HLA in healthy donors. Primers for the PCR totalled 60 Vbeta and 13 Jbeta. Produced via immunoSEQ multiplex PCR; TCRdb's table is partial and in-frame only. The data contain more than 150,000 clones, 80% of them singletons. Unrecorded immune exposure was likely among donors, who were nominally healthy when sampled. CDR3 length: 16 amino acids. Germline CDR1 is SNHLY and CDR2 is FYNNEI. The trim removed 5 bases at V and 0 bases at J, leaving 7 bases unmatched. The gene calls are TRBV2 and TRBJ2-3, with 8 positions matching TRBD1. This TCR came from a girl aged 10 to 17 in good health and CMV-seropositive. The sample taken for sequencing was PBMCs. CDR3 coding DNA: TGTGCCAGCAGTATTTGGACAGGGCAAAGCACAGATACGCAGTATTTT. This codes for CASSIWTGQSTDTQYF.